The TCR beta chain described here comes from a study of blood T cell repertoires in COVID-19. The overall study: COVID-19 samples collected from the United States, Italy and Spain covered acute and convalescent phases. The analysed material was cDNA or gDNA that came from T cells, B-cell-depleted T cells, or PBMCs.

Source study methods: Reference gene primer amplification gave nucleated cell count estimates. Repertoires were generated with immunoSEQ multiplex PCR, while TCRdb's copy carries only in-frame clones and drops some. For V, J and clone size, that table is used; D and trimming come from the DNA. Of around 200,000 clones in the sample, about 80% were seen once. Germline V CDR1 and CDR2: LNHDA, SQIVND (reference sequence). The CDR3 length is 17 residues. The J segment lost 7 bases and the V segment lost 5 bases, leaving 17 bases of the junction unmatched. V usage is TRBV19 and J usage is TRBJ1-5; 7 bases line up with TRBD1. This sequence originates from a human donor with acute or convalescent COVID-19. The donor label of this sample is uncertain. Sequenced input: peripheral blood. CDR3 in amino acids: CASSGDSLPGWWQPQHF. The CDR3 DNA reads TGTGCCAGTAGTGGGGACAGCCTCCCGGGTTGGTGGCAGCCCCAGCATTTT. The full variable domain, with the rest looked up from reference TRBV19 and TRBJ1-5, is DGGITQSPKYLFRKEGQNVTLSCEQNLNHDAMYWYRQDPGQGLRLIYYSQIVNDFQKGDIAEGYSVSREKKESFPLTVTSAQKNPTAFYLCASSGDSLPGWWQPQHFGDGTRLSIL.